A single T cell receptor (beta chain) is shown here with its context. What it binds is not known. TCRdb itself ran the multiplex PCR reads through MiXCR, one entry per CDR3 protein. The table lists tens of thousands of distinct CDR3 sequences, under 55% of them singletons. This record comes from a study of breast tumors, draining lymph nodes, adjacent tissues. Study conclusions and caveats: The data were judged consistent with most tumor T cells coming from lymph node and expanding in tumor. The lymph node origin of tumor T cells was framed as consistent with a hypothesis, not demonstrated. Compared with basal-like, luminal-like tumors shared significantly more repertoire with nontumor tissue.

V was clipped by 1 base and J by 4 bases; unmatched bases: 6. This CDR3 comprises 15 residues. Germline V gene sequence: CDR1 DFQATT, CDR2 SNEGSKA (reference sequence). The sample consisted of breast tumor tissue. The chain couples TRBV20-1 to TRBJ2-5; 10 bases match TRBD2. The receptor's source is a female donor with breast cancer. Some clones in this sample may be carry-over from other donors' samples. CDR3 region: CSARVLAGERETQYF. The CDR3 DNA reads TGCAGTGCTAGAGTGCTAGCGGGAGAAAGAGAGACCCAGTACTTC.